This T cell receptor (beta chain) stems from a study of neurological immune-mediated disorders. Overall study findings and caveats: None of the CDR3 amino acid sequences found in expanded clones was shared across subjects. This suggests that the TCR-beta repertoires were private in all groups.

The authors produced cDNA by 5'RACE using 10-nucleotide random UMIs. TCRdb re-called the 5' RACE reads with MiXCR, one entry per CDR3 protein. The data contain over 60,000 distinct CDR3 sequences, around 5% of them singletons. This clonotype was detected ten times or more. Its specificity is not known. V dropped 3 bases and J dropped 0; count of bases not matched to a gene: 6. This CDR3 is built from 17 residues. Germline CDR1 is MGHRA and CDR2 is YSYEKL. The origin of this receptor is a woman in her 70s with multiple sclerosis. The rearrangement links TRBV4-1 to TRBJ2-7, with 12 bases fitting TRBD2. The specimen sequenced was PBMCs. CDR3 in amino acids: CASSQALAGGSSYEQYF. The CDR3 DNA is TGCGCCAGCAGCCAGGCACTAGCGGGAGGTAGCTCCTACGAGCAGTACTTC.